Reported below is one TCR beta chain. The data were obtained in a study of blood T cell repertoires in COVID-19. The repertoire was sequenced with immunoSEQ multiplex PCR; TCRdb's copy has only in-frame clones and lacks some. This sample has fewer than 250,000 clones, with 70% to 85% found just once. V gave up 0 bases and J gave up 8 bases, with 5 bases separating them. This CDR3 has 12 amino acids. CDR1 is MGHRA and CDR2 is YSYEKL in the germline V gene. This TCR came from a woman in her 30s who had recovered from COVID-19. This rearrangement joins TRBV4-1 to TRBJ2-1; D gene uncertain. Sequencing was done on a sample of PBMCs or T cells enriched from blood (not recorded which). For the CDR3, the DNA is TGCGCCAGCAGCCAAGATGGCCATGAGCAGTTCTTC. Translated: CASSQDGHEQFF.